The T cell receptor (beta chain) described here comes from a study of regulatory T cells in long-lasting Graves disease. As for time point: persistent/refractory GD, antithyroid drugs over 5 years with positive TRAb. Generation of the TCR library employed RNA extracted from PBMCs. There are 12 residues in the CDR3. CDR1 is SGHDN, CDR2 FVKESK, per germline. Deletions cut 1 base from V and 11 bases from J, with 12 bases between. Investigators prepared the TCR beta libraries by applying iRepertoire HTBI primers and Arm-PCR of CDR3 regions. MiXCR, run by TCRdb on the multiplex PCR reads, gives a single entry per CDR3 protein. The repertoire includes roughly 500,000 distinct CDR3 sequences, roughly a fifth of them detected once, and over 6% sits in the top ten.

The gene calls are TRBV14 and TRBJ2-7; perhaps D is TRBD1 or TRBD2 (5 bases each). This TCR was recovered from a female donor with Graves disease. The starting material was peripheral blood mononuclear cells (PBMCs), obtained when the disease was refractory, from a patient treated with antithyroid drugs. The CDR3 DNA reads TGTGCCAGCAGCCAAGGCAGGGACCACGAGTACTTC. Its translation is CASSQGRDHEYF.